This entry lists 30 T cell receptor beta chains sequenced from one sample in a study of OX40 agonist ivuxolimab in advanced cancers. Produced via immunoSEQ multiplex PCR; TCRdb's table is partial and in-frame only. The sample yields some 45,000 clones, roughly 93% seen once. The sample in question was CD4+ or CD8+ T cells sorted from blood, obtained in a trial of the OX40 agonist ivuxolimab. These receptors were taken from an adult with an advanced solid tumor such as melanoma, head and neck, liver or kidney cancer.

J is TRBJ2-2 and V is TRBV27, with D unresolved. Trimming took 2 bases from V and 4 from J, leaving 5 bases between them. Germline CDR1 reads MNHEY; CDR2 reads SMNVEV (reference sequence). This CDR3 has 13 amino acids. CDR3: CASSLGGTGELFF. As DNA, the CDR3 is TGTGCCAGCAGTTTAGGTGGCACCGGGGAGCTGTTTTTT.

This chain uses TRBV4-1 with TRBJ2-1, with D unresolved. V was trimmed by 1 base and J by 8 bases, leaving 12 bases between them. The CDR3 runs to 14 residues. The germline gives CDR1 MGHRA, CDR2 YSYEKL. The CDR3 spells CASSQVGSLHEQFF. The CDR3 coding sequence is TGCGCCAGCAGCCAAGTGGGTTCCTTGCATGAGCAGTTCTTC.

The chain combines TRBV9 with TRBJ1-5; no clear D gene. V lost 3 bases to trimming and J lost 5 bases, with 12 bases between them. The CDR3 has 14 amino acids. Germline loops: CDR1 SGDLS, CDR2 YYNGEE. The CDR3 DNA is TGTGCCAGCAGCGAAGGCGGACTTTATCAGCCCCAGCATTTT. This translates into CASSEGGLYQPQHF.

This clone appeared a single time. The chain couples TRBV29-1 to TRBJ2-3; D is perhaps TRBD1 or TRBD2 (6 bases each). V was trimmed by 2 bases and J by 7 bases, leaving 16 bases between them. CDR1 and CDR2 (germline): SQVTM, ANQGSEA. The CDR3 covers 14 residues. CDR3: CSVENGGVRNTQYF. CDR3 nucleotide sequence: TGCAGCGTTGAAAACGGGGGCGTGCGGAATACGCAGTATTTT.

V is TRBV11-2 and J is TRBJ2-7; D gene unclear. This CDR3 has 14 amino acids. CDR1 is SGHAT, CDR2 FQNNGV, per germline. V lost 1 base and J lost 3, with 10 bases in between. The CDR3 sequence: CASSLAARGYEQYF. The CDR3 DNA follows: TGTGCCAGCAGCTTAGCCGCCAGAGGCTACGAGCAGTACTTC.

The rearrangement joins TRBV28 to TRBJ2-3; D is unresolved. Germline CDR1 and CDR2: MDHEN and SYDVKM. Trimming removed 3 bases from V and 7 bases from J, with 8 bases in between. CDR3 size: 12 residues. This CDR3 is CASSLSPNTQYF. The CDR3 nucleotides are TGTGCCAGCAGTTTGTCGCCTAATACGCAGTATTTT.

The genes are TRBV11-3 and TRBJ2-3; 7 bases are shared with TRBD1. The CDR3 sequence is 14 residues long. J gave up 4 bases and V 3 bases, and 4 bases lay outside the gene matches. CDR1 and CDR2 from the germline V gene are SGHNT and YENEEA. The CDR3, as DNA: TGTGCCAGCAGCTTGACAGGGTTTCCAGATACGCAGTATTTT. This sequence encodes CASSLTGFPDTQYF.

This chain joins TRBV19 and TRBJ1-1; 8 bases match TRBD1. The CDR3 covers 14 residues. CDR1 LNHDA and CDR2 SQIVND come from the germline V gene (reference sequence). Trimming at V came to 5 bases and at J to 6 bases, leaving 8 bases not matched to a gene. CDR3 in DNA: TGTGCCAGTAGTTTTCGGACAGGGCATCCTGAAGCTTTCTTT. This encodes CASSFRTGHPEAFF. The whole variable domain, filled in from reference TRBV19 and TRBJ1-1, reads DGGITQSPKYLFRKEGQNVTLSCEQNLNHDAMYWYRQDPGQGLRLIYYSQIVNDFQKGDIAEGYSVSREKKESFPLTVTSAQKNPTAFYLCASSFRTGHPEAFFGQGTRLTVV.

The rearrangement links TRBV9 to TRBJ2-1; a possible D gene is TRBD2 (5 bases). The germline V and J ends were trimmed by 4 bases and 0 bases, with 11 bases remaining between them. Germline V gene lookup returns CDR1 SGDLS and CDR2 YYNGEE. CDR3 length: 15 amino acids. DNA for the CDR3: TGTGCCAGCAGCCCTGGACTTAGCTCCTACAATGAGCAGTTCTTC. It specifies CASSPGLSSYNEQFF.

The chain joins TRBV6-1 to TRBJ1-2; a possible D gene is TRBD1 (6 bases). The CDR3 has 15 residues. Germline values: CDR1 MNHNS, CDR2 SASEGT. Trimming stripped 5 bases from V and 8 bases from J, with 21 bases between. This CDR3 reads CASSTLGGGAEGYTF. The CDR3 coding sequence is TGTGCCAGCAGTACCCTGGGAGGGGGGGCGGAAGGCTACACCTTC.

V gene TRBV6-5 combines with J gene TRBJ2-7, with D possibly called TRBD1 or TRBD2 (5 bases each). V was trimmed by 2 bases and J by 0 bases, leaving 11 bases between them. Germline CDR1 and CDR2: MNHEY and SVGAGI. The CDR3 runs 15 residues. The CDR3, as DNA: TGTGCCAGCAGTTACGGGGCAGGGAGCTCCTACGAGCAGTACTTC. Translated: CASSYGAGSSYEQYF.

This sequence joins TRBV6-5 and TRBJ2-5; 9 bases match TRBD2. V lost 7 bases to trimming and J lost 2 bases; unmatched junction nucleotides: 2. CDR3 size: 13 residues. Germline loops: CDR1 MNHEY, CDR2 SVGAGI. DNA of the CDR3: TGTGCCAGCAACCTAGCGGGACAAGAGACCCAGTACTTC. Its protein product is CASNLAGQETQYF.

CDR3 in DNA: TGTGCCAGCAGTGAAGCGCAGAGGGGGGTGGTCAATCAGCCCCAGCATTTT. It specifies CASSEAQRGVVNQPQHF. The chain recombines TRBV2 with TRBJ1-5; perhaps TRBD1 as D (6 bases). The CDR3 length is 17 residues. The V end was cut by 0 bases, the J end by 3 bases, with 15 bases between. Germline lookup yields CDR1 SNHLY and CDR2 FYNNEI.

The chain joins TRBV28 to TRBJ1-5, with TRBD1 matching 8 bases. The V gene end was trimmed by 4 bases and the J gene end by 11 bases; junction bases not matched to a gene: 10. CDR1 is MDHEN, CDR2 SYDVKM, per germline. The CDR3 loop spans 14 amino acids. This chain's CDR3 is CASSSPDRGRTQHF. DNA for the CDR3: TGTGCCAGCAGTTCCCCCGACAGGGGACGGACCCAGCATTTT.

The CDR3 sequence is CATQQGISGNTIYF. CDR3 nucleotide sequence: TGTGCCACCCAACAGGGTATCTCTGGAAACACCATATATTTT. The chain carries TRBV19 and TRBJ1-3, with D perhaps TRBD1 (6 bases). The germline V gene encodes CDR1 LNHDA and CDR2 SQIVND (reference sequence). The CDR3 is 14 residues long. The ends were cut back, 10 bases at V and 0 bases at J, with 13 bases in the middle.

The chain is built from TRBV11-2 and TRBJ2-7, with D uncertain. CDR1 and CDR2 (germline): SGHAT, FQNNGV. The CDR3 extends over 16 amino acids. V dropped 4 bases and J dropped 3 bases, with 19 bases sitting between them. The CDR3 loop reads CASSSENSHPLYEQYF. The DNA of the CDR3 is TGTGCCAGCAGCTCAGAGAATAGTCATCCTCTCTACGAGCAGTACTTC.

The chain joins TRBV7-2 to TRBJ1-1; 9 bases match TRBD1. Germline loops: CDR1 SGHTA, CDR2 FQGNSA. The CDR3 covers 14 residues. Trimming cost V 5 bases and J 11 bases; bases outside gene matches: 12. CDR3 coding DNA: TGTGCCAGCAGCGAACGGACAGGGGCTTACCAGGCTTTCTTT. Encoded protein: CASSERTGAYQAFF.

This chain connects TRBV30 to TRBJ1-5; D call uncertain. The V end lost 0 bases, the J end lost 5 bases, and 8 bases lay between the germline ends. Germline V gives CDR1 GTSNPN, CDR2 SVGIG (reference sequence). The CDR3 consists of 13 residues. This CDR3 is CAWSVSGDQPQHF. The CDR3 coding sequence is TGTGCCTGGAGTGTATCGGGAGATCAGCCCCAGCATTTT.

The V gene is TRBV18, the J gene TRBJ1-5; the D gene is possibly TRBD1 (5 bases). Per germline, CDR1 KGHSH and CDR2 LQKENI. The germline V and J ends were trimmed by 3 bases and 7 bases, with 10 bases remaining between them. This CDR3 region has 13 residues. Here the CDR3 reads CASSPGREQPQHF. The CDR3 nucleotides read TGTGCCAGCTCACCGGGCAGGGAGCAGCCCCAGCATTTT.

This clone appeared a single time. This chain connects TRBV11-2 to TRBJ2-4, with D possibly being TRBD1 or TRBD2 (5 bases each). There are 12 residues in the CDR3. The V gene's germline CDR1 is SGHAT and CDR2 FQNNGV. The V end was cut by 4 bases, the J end by 10 bases, with 11 bases between. The CDR3 sequence: CASSSGTVIQYF. The CDR3 nucleotides read TGTGCCAGCAGCTCTGGGACGGTGATTCAGTACTTC.

This chain uses TRBV11-3 with TRBJ2-1; D possibly matches TRBD1 or TRBD2 (5 bases each). CDR1 is SGHNT and CDR2 is YENEEA in the germline V gene. This CDR3 region has 16 residues. The ends were cut back, 0 bases at V and 3 bases at J, with 12 bases in the middle. As DNA, the CDR3 is TGTGCCAGCAGCTTAGATGGGGGTGGAGTCTACAATGAGCAGTTCTTC. It specifies CASSLDGGGVYNEQFF.

This chain connects TRBV7-9 to TRBJ2-7; D is ambiguous. Germline CDR1 SEHNR, CDR2 FQNEAQ (reference sequence). Trimming took off 5 bases at V and 2 bases at J, with 10 bases between the two ends. The CDR3 is made up of 13 amino acids. CDR3 nucleotide sequence: TGTGCCAGCAGCCCCCGCAGCACCTACGAGCAGTACTTC. As protein: CASSPRSTYEQYF. The entire variable domain, with the rest obtained from reference TRBV7-9 and TRBJ2-7, is as follows: DTGVSQNPRHKITKRGQNVTFRCDPISEHNRLYWYRQTLGQGPEFLTYFQNEAQLEKSRLLSDRFSAERPKGSFSTLEIQRTEQGDSAMYLCASSPRSTYEQYFGPGTRLTVT.

This sequence joins TRBV4-1 and TRBJ2-1; 7 bases are a match to TRBD1. The CDR3 contains 14 residues. Per germline, CDR1 MGHRA and CDR2 YSYEKL. Trimming cost V 5 bases and J 5 bases; bases outside gene matches: 6. DNA for the CDR3: TGCGCCAGCAGCTATAGGGGGCACGACAATGAGCAGTTCTTC. Its translation: CASSYRGHDNEQFF.

The chain carries TRBV5-4 and TRBJ1-1; tentatively, D is TRBD1 (5 bases). Per the germline V gene, CDR1 is SGHNT and CDR2 is YYREEE (reference sequence). Deletions cut 2 bases from V and 1 base from J, with 12 bases between. The CDR3 sequence is 15 residues long. The CDR3 sequence: CASSLASGGNTEAFF. CDR3 bases: TGTGCCAGCAGCTTAGCCAGCGGGGGGAACACTGAAGCTTTCTTT.

V is TRBV6-5 and J is TRBJ2-7; no clear D. Germline CDR1 is MNHEY and CDR2 is SVGAGI. V lost 4 bases and J lost 5, with 12 bases in between. The CDR3 has 13 amino acids. The CDR3 here is CASSWKGLDEQYF. CDR3 sequence (DNA): TGTGCCAGCAGTTGGAAGGGCTTGGACGAGCAGTACTTC.

The rearrangement uses TRBV7-9 and TRBJ2-1, with 8 bases aligning to TRBD1. The CDR3 contains 16 residues. V shed 5 bases, J shed 4 bases, and the junction held 10 bases outside the gene matches. Germline CDR1 SEHNR, CDR2 FQNEAQ (reference sequence). CDR3 protein: CASSPPRQGHYNEQFF. CDR3 DNA sequence: TGTGCCAGCAGCCCCCCCAGACAGGGGCATTACAATGAGCAGTTCTTC. The entire variable domain, with the rest obtained from reference TRBV7-9 and TRBJ2-1, is as follows: DTGVSQNPRHKITKRGQNVTFRCDPISEHNRLYWYRQTLGQGPEFLTYFQNEAQLEKSRLLSDRFSAERPKGSFSTLEIQRTEQGDSAMYLCASSPPRQGHYNEQFFGPGTRLTVL.

This clone appeared once. The rearrangement uses TRBV5-4 and TRBJ2-5, with 9 bases fitting TRBD1. This CDR3 has 15 residues. Losses at the gene ends were 3 bases for V and 2 bases for J; bases not matched to a gene: 5. The V gene's germline CDR1 is SGHNT and CDR2 YYREEE (reference sequence). The CDR3 DNA reads TGTGCCAGCAGCTCGGGACAGGGAGGACAAGAGACCCAGTACTTC. Protein: CASSSGQGGQETQYF.

The chain recombines TRBV28 with TRBJ1-2; D ambiguous. The CDR3 consists of 13 residues. Per germline, CDR1 MDHEN and CDR2 SYDVKM. V was shortened by 3 bases and J by 7 bases, with 12 bases between the two germline ends. The CDR3 region is CASSLRLGFGYTF. CDR3 nucleotide sequence: TGTGCCAGCAGTTTGCGACTAGGGTTTGGCTACACCTTC.

This clone was counted once. The CDR3 DNA reads TGTGCCAGCAGCCCGACAGGGTCTAGCACAGATACGCAGTATTTT. Translated, it gives CASSPTGSSTDTQYF. The gene calls are TRBV14 and TRBJ2-3, with TRBD1 matching 7 bases. CDR1 and CDR2 from the germline V gene are SGHDN and FVKESK. This CDR3 has 15 amino acids. V was pared by 4 bases and J by 0 bases, with 4 bases of the junction left unmatched.

CDR3 protein: CASSHGTDYGYTF. The CDR3 DNA sequence: TGTGCCAGCAGTCACGGGACAGACTATGGCTACACCTTC. The chain combines TRBV27 with TRBJ1-2, with 7 positions matching TRBD1. Germline CDR1 reads MNHEY; CDR2 reads SMNVEV (reference sequence). The junction had 3 bases not matched to a gene; V was cut back by 5 bases and J by 3 bases. The CDR3 covers 13 residues.